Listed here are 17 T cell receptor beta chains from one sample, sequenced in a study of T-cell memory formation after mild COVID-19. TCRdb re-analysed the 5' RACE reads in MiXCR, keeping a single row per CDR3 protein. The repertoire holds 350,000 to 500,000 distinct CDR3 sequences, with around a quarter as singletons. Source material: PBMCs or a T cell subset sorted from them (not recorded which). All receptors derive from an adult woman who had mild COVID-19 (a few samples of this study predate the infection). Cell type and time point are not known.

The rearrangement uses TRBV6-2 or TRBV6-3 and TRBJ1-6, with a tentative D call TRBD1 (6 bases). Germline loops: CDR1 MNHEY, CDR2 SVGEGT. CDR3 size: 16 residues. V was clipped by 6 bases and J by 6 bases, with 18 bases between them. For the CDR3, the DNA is TGTGCCAGCAGCCACCTCACGACAGGTGGTAATTCACCCCTCCACTTT. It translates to CASSHLTTGGNSPLHF.

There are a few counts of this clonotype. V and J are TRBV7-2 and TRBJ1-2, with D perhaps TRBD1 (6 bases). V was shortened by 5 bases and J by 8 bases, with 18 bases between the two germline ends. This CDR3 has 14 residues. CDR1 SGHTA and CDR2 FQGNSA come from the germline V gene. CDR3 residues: CASSPLGGGFGYTF. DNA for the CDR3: TGTGCCAGCAGCCCCCTGGGAGGGGGATTCGGCTACACCTTC.

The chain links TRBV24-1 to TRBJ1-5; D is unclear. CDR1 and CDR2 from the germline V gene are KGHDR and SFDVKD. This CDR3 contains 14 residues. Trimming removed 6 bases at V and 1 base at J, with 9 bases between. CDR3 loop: CATSPGLSNQPQHF. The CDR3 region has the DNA TGTGCCACCAGTCCCGGCCTAAGCAATCAGCCCCAGCATTTT.

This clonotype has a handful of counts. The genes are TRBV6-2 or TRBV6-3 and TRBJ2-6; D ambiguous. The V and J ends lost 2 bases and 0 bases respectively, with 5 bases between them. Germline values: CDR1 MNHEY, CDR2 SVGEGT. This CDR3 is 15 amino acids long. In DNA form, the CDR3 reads TGTGCCAGCAGTTACGTATCCTCTGGGGCCAACGTCCTGACTTTC. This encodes CASSYVSSGANVLTF.

CDR3 loop: CATSDLGQGEAFF. CDR3 DNA sequence: TGTGCCACCAGTGACCTTGGACAGGGAGAAGCTTTCTTT. V gene TRBV24-1 combines with J gene TRBJ1-1; 8 bases fit TRBD1. In germline, CDR1 is KGHDR, CDR2 SFDVKD. The CDR3 sequence is 13 residues long. Trimming took 4 bases from V and 8 from J; bases not matched to a gene: 5.

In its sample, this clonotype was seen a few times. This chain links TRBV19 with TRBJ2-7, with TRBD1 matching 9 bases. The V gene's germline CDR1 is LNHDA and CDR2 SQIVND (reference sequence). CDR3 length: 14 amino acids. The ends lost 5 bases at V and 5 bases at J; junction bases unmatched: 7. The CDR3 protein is CASSQTGQGDEQYF. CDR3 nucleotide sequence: TGTGCCAGTAGTCAAACGGGACAGGGTGACGAGCAGTACTTC.

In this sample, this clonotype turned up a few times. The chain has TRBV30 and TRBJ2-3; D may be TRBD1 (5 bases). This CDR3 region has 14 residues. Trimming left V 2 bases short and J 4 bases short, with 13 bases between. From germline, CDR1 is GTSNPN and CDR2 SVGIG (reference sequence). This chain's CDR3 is CAWSLWQGPDTQYF. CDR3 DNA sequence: TGTGCCTGGAGTTTATGGCAGGGTCCAGATACGCAGTATTTT. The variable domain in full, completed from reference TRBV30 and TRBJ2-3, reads SQTIHQWPATLVQPVGSPLSLECTVEGTSNPNLYWYRQAAGRGLQLLFYSVGIGQISSEVPQNLSASRPQDRQFILSSKKLLLSDSGFYLCAWSLWQGPDTQYFGPGTRLTVL.

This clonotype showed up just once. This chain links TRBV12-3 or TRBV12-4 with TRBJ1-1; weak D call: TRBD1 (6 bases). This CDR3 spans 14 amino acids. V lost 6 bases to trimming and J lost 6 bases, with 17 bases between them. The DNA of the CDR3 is TGTGCCAGCAGGCTAGACATACAGGGAGCTGAAGCTTTCTTT. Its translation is CASRLDIQGAEAFF.

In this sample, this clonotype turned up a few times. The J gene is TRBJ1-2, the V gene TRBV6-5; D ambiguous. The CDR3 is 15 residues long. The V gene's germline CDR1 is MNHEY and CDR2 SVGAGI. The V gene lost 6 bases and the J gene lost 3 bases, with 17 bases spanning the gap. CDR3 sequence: CASSHSTFEDYGYTF. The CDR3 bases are TGTGCCAGCAGCCACAGTACCTTCGAGGACTATGGCTACACCTTC.

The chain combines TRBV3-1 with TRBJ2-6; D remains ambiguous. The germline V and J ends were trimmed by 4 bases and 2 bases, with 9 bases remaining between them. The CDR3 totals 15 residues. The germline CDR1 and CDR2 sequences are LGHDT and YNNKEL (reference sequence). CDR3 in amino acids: CASSPFWAGANVLTF. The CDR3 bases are TGTGCCAGCAGCCCCTTCTGGGCTGGGGCCAACGTCCTGACTTTC.

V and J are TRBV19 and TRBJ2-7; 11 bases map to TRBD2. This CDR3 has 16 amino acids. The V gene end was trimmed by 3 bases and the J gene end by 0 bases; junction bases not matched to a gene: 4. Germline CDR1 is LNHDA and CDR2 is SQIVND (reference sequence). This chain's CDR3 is CASSIRLAGRSYEQYF. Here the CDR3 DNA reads TGTGCCAGTAGTATCCGACTAGCGGGGCGCTCCTACGAGCAGTACTTC.

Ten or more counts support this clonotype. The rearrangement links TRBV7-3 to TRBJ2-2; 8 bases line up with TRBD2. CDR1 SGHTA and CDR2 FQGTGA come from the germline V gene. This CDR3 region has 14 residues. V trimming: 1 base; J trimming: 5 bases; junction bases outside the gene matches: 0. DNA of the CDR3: TGTGCCAGCAGCTTAATAGCGGGGACCGGGGAGCTGTTTTTT. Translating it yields CASSLIAGTGELFF.

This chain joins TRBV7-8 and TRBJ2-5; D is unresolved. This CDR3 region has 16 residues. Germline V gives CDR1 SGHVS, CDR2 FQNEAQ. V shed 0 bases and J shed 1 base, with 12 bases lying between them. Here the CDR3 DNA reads TGTGCCAGCAGCTTAGCGGGCCAAAGATCCCAAGAGACCCAGTACTTC. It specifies CASSLAGQRSQETQYF.

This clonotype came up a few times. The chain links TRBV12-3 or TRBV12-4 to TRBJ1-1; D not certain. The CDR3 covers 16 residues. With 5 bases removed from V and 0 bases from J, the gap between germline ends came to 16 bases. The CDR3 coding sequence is TGTGCCAGCAGTCCCAGTATAGGATTTATGAACACTGAAGCTTTCTTT. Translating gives CASSPSIGFMNTEAFF.

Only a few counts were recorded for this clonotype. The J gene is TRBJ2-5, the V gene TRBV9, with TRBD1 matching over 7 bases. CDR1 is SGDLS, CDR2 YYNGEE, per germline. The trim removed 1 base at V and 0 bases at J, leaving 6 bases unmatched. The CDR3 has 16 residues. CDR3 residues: CASSVWAGTDQETQYF. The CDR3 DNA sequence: TGTGCCAGCAGCGTATGGGCCGGGACAGACCAAGAGACCCAGTACTTC. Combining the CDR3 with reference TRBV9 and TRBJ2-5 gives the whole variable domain DSGVTQTPKHLITATGQRVTLRCSPRSGDLSVYWYQQSLDQGLQFLIQYYNGEERAKGNILERFSAQQFPDLHSELNLSSLELGDSALYFCASSVWAGTDQETQYFGPGTRLLVL.

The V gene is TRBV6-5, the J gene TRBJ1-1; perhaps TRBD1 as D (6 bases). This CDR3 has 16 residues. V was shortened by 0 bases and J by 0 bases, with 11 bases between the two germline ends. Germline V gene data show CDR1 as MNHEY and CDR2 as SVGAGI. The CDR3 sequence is CASSYSRGALNTEAFF. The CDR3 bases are TGTGCCAGCAGTTACTCGAGGGGGGCTTTGAACACTGAAGCTTTCTTT.

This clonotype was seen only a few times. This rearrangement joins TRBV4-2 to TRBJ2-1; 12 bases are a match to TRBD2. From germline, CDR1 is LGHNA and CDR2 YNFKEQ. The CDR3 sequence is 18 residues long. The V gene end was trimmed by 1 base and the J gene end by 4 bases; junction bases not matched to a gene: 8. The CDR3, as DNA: TGTGCCAGCAGCCAAGCGGGACTAGCGGGTTTCGATTACAATGAGCAGTTCTTC. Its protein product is CASSQAGLAGFDYNEQFF.